This TCR beta chain was recovered during a study of blood T cell repertoires in COVID-19. Study details: The study drew acute and convalescent COVID-19 samples from the United States, Italy and Spain. PBMCs, B-cell-depleted T cells, or T cells provided the cDNA or gDNA that made up the material.

In the original analysis: By means of reference gene primer amplification, nucleated cell counts were estimated. Some clones are missing from TCRdb's copy, which holds only in-frame ones; the method was immunoSEQ multiplex PCR. V and J calls and clone size are copied from that table; D and trimming were computed from the DNA. The table has fewer than 300,000 clones, approximately 90% seen once. J was trimmed by 7 bases and V by 4 bases; bases with no gene match: 7. The length of the CDR3 is 15 residues. The germline CDR1 and CDR2 sequences are SGHDT and YYEEEE. The V call is TRBV5-6, the J call TRBJ2-1, with 11 bases identical to TRBD1. The sequence was obtained from a man aged 55 to 70 who had recovered from COVID-19. Material for sequencing was peripheral blood. CDR3 DNA sequence: TGTGCCAGCAGCCGGACAGGGGGCGCGAGGAATGAGCAGTTCTTC. Protein product: CASSRTGGARNEQFF.